The 5 T cell receptor beta chains below were found in one sample sequenced in a study of blood T cells in healthy people across ages. Alongside a J-beta primer mix, a sample-barcoded 5' primer served in a second PCR lasting roughly 6 to 12 cycles. A single record per CDR3 protein comes from TCRdb applying MiXCR to the 5' RACE reads. The sample includes roughly 1,100,000 distinct CDR3 sequences, approximately 25% of them seen just once. The same specimen was also included in a second study, on T cells of mothers and their children.

The sequenced sample was blood. The receptor set was obtained from a girl under 10 years old in good health.

The V gene is TRBV6-5, the J gene TRBJ2-2; unclear D gene. V lost 1 base and J 2 bases, leaving 2 bases between the germline ends. The CDR3 is made up of 13 amino acids. CDR1 and CDR2 (germline): MNHEY, SVGAGI. Here the CDR3 reads CASSYFNTGELFF. In DNA, the CDR3 is TGTGCCAGCAGTTACTTCAACACCGGGGAGCTGTTTTTT.

The rearrangement links TRBV10-3 to TRBJ2-5; 11 positions agree with TRBD2. The J call is uncertain, as TRBJ2-1 better fits the DNA end. CDR3 size: 18 residues. Germline values: CDR1 ENHRY, CDR2 SYGVKD. The CDR3 DNA reads as TGTGCCATCAGTGCTACCGGGACTAGCGGTATATTTTACAATGAGCAGTTCTTC. It yields the protein CAISATGTSGIFYNEQFF.

CDR3 in amino acids: CASSLEQGGSPLHF. Here the CDR3 DNA reads TGTGCCAGCAGCTTGGAACAGGGAGGTTCACCCCTCCACTTT. The chain carries TRBV5-6 and TRBJ1-6; D may be TRBD1 (6 bases). CDR1 is SGHDT and CDR2 is YYEEEE in the germline V gene. Trimming removed 0 bases at V and 9 bases at J, with 10 bases between. The length of the CDR3 is 14 residues.

This clonotype has just a few counts. The chain links TRBV27 to TRBJ1-2, with D possibly TRBD1 on 5 matching bases. The germline V gene encodes CDR1 MNHEY and CDR2 SMNVEV (reference sequence). The V end was cut by 6 bases, the J end by 1 base, with 15 bases between. This CDR3 is 15 amino acids long. This chain's CDR3 is CASRQQVAHNYGYTF. The CDR3 region has the DNA TGTGCCAGCAGACAACAGGTCGCCCATAACTATGGCTACACCTTC.

This chain uses TRBV11-2 with TRBJ2-3, with 8 bases that match TRBD2. The CDR3 extends over 17 amino acids. From germline, CDR1 is SGHAT and CDR2 FQNNGV. With V trimmed by 1 base and J by 0 bases, 6 bases remained unmatched. The CDR3 spells CASSLGRSSGSTDTQYF. In nucleotides, the CDR3 is TGTGCCAGCAGCTTAGGGCGGTCTAGCGGGAGCACAGATACGCAGTATTTT.